This TCR beta chain was sequenced during a study of human T cells and chemical hapten exposure. The wider study: A mostly female patient group had alopecia areata, totalis or universalis.

TCRdb ran MiXCR on the RACE reads and lists one entry per CDR3 protein. The sample has tens of thousands of distinct CDR3 sequences, about 10% seen once. Time point described: patch test 1, 2 weeks after DPC sensitization. Treatment indicated: therapeutic diphenylcyclopropenone sensitization with weekly scalp DPC. Ahead of applying each patch test, blood was sampled. This specimen was whole blood, taken in connection with sensitization to the hapten diphenylcyclopropenone (DPC). This clonotype originated in a man aged 35 to 55 with alopecia areata. Some clones in this sample may be carry-over from other donors' samples.

CDR3 residues: CSVEDRSRQGGGYTF. CDR3 sequence (DNA): TGCAGCGTTGAAGATCGATCCCGACAGGGTGGAGGCTACACCTTC. The chain recombines TRBV29-1 with TRBJ1-2; 7 nucleotides line up with TRBD1. The germline V gene encodes CDR1 SQVTM and CDR2 ANQGSEA. V shed 0 bases, J shed 8 bases, and the junction held 12 bases outside the gene matches. CDR3 size: 15 residues.